The 23 T cell receptor beta chains below come from one sample, sequenced in a study of response to subunit inactivated influenza vaccine. TCRdb recomputed calls from the RT-PCR reads with MiXCR, one row per CDR3 protein. Of about 570,000 distinct CDR3 sequences in the sample, about 11% were seen once. This sample also belongs to another study, concerning T cells expressing NK-cell markers. That paper adds: UMIs were included in TCR beta cDNA generated by 5'RACE template switching.

The source was PBMCs from blood, collected on the day of vaccination. These TCRs come from a man aged 50-59 years who received an inactivated influenza vaccine.

J is TRBJ2-7 and V is TRBV7-6; 7 bases line up with TRBD1. The CDR3 sequence is 13 residues long. CDR1 and CDR2 (germline): SGHVS, FNYEAQ. J lost 6 bases, V lost 2 bases, and 4 bases had no gene match. The CDR3 loop reads CASSLSTGREQYF. CDR3 DNA: TGTGCCAGCAGCTTATCGACAGGGCGCGAGCAGTACTTC.

There are a few counts of this clonotype. V and J are TRBV12-3 or TRBV12-4 and TRBJ1-4, with unresolved D. The germline V and J ends were trimmed by 5 bases and 8 bases, with 9 bases remaining between them. This CDR3 comprises 12 residues. The CDR3 DNA reads as TGTGCCAGCAGTCGGGAGCAGGAAAAACTGTTTTTT. Translated: CASSREQEKLFF.

The gene calls are TRBV29-1 and TRBJ2-1, with TRBD2 identical over 12 bases. CDR3 size: 16 residues. The V gene end was trimmed by 5 bases and the J gene end by 0 bases; junction bases not matched to a gene: 5. From germline, CDR1 is SQVTM and CDR2 ANQGSEA. The CDR3 spells CSVQTSGSLSYNEQFF. The CDR3 DNA reads TGCAGCGTTCAGACTAGCGGGAGTCTCTCCTACAATGAGCAGTTCTTC.

V usage is TRBV11-2 and J usage is TRBJ2-7, with 7 bases lining up with TRBD1. The CDR3 totals 15 residues. CDR1 and CDR2 (germline): SGHAT, FQNNGV. With 5 bases clipped from V and 4 bases from J, the junction kept 11 bases outside the gene matches. The CDR3 spells CASSQGTAGGYEQYF. DNA of the CDR3: TGTGCCAGCAGCCAGGGAACCGCAGGGGGTTACGAGCAGTACTTC. Supplemented by reference TRBV11-2 and TRBJ2-7, the full variable domain reads EAGVAQSPRYKIIEKRQSVAFWCNPISGHATLYWYQQILGQGPKLLIQFQNNGVVDDSQLPKDRFSAERLKGVDSTLKIQPAKLEDSAVYLCASSQGTAGGYEQYFGPGTRLTVT.

This chain joins TRBV3-1 and TRBJ1-1; unclear D gene. The CDR3 spans 15 residues. Germline-derived CDR1 and CDR2 are LGHDT and YNNKEL (reference sequence). V lost 4 bases and J lost 0, with 12 bases in between. This chain's CDR3 is CASSPLLRLNTEAFF. The CDR3 DNA follows: TGTGCCAGCAGCCCCCTACTCCGTTTGAACACTGAAGCTTTCTTT.

This clonotype showed up just a few times. The chain uses TRBV15 and TRBJ2-2; the D is unclear. The germline gives CDR1 LNHNV, CDR2 YYDKDF (reference sequence). The CDR3 loop spans 15 amino acids. Trimming took off 0 bases at V and 6 bases at J, with 11 bases between the two ends. In DNA form, the CDR3 reads TGTGCCACCAGCAGAGATCGATCCGGACCCGGGGAGCTGTTTTTT. This sequence encodes CATSRDRSGPGELFF.

This clonotype was counted many times. The J gene is TRBJ1-3, the V gene TRBV7-9; D gene unclear. This CDR3 has 15 amino acids. Germline lookup yields CDR1 SEHNR and CDR2 FQNEAQ (reference sequence). The ends were cut back, 2 bases at V and 0 bases at J, with 8 bases in the middle. The DNA for the CDR3 is TGTGCCAGCAGCTTATCACAGAGCTCTGGAAACACCATATATTTT. It yields the protein CASSLSQSSGNTIYF.

In this sample, this clonotype turned up many times. The chain has TRBV18 and TRBJ1-1; D might be TRBD1 (5 bases). The germline CDR1 and CDR2 sequences are KGHSH and LQKENI. This CDR3 is 15 amino acids long. V gave up 7 bases and J gave up 4 bases, with 19 bases separating them. In DNA form, the CDR3 reads TGTGCCAGCTTTCCGAGTACCGGGACGCTCACTGAAGCTTTCTTT. Its protein is CASFPSTGTLTEAFF.

In this sample, this clonotype turned up a few times. The chain combines TRBV4-1 with TRBJ1-2; maybe TRBD1 (6 bases). CDR3 length equals 16 residues. Germline V lookup: CDR1 MGHRA, CDR2 YSYEKL. Trimming pared 2 bases from V and 0 bases from J, leaving 13 bases between. CDR3 sequence reads: CASSQKWGASNYGYTF. Here the CDR3 DNA reads TGCGCCAGCAGCCAAAAGTGGGGGGCCTCTAACTATGGCTACACCTTC.

The V gene is TRBV10-3, the J gene TRBJ2-7, with D maybe TRBD1 (5 bases). Trimming took off 5 bases at V and 0 bases at J, with 17 bases between the two ends. Germline CDR1 is ENHRY and CDR2 is SYGVKD. The length of the CDR3 is 16 residues. CDR3 residues: CAISPHDGAFSYEQYF. CDR3 coding DNA: TGTGCCATCAGTCCACACGATGGGGCCTTCTCCTACGAGCAGTACTTC.

The V and J genes are TRBV19 and TRBJ1-4; 7 bases align to TRBD1. Germline lookup yields CDR1 LNHDA and CDR2 SQIVND (reference sequence). The trim removed 5 bases at V and 7 bases at J, leaving 10 bases unmatched. The CDR3 consists of 15 residues. In DNA, the CDR3 is TGTGCCAGTAGTGAATCCGGGACAGCGGGTGAAAAACTGTTTTTT. Protein product: CASSESGTAGEKLFF. The full variable domain, its missing parts supplied by reference TRBV19 and TRBJ1-4, is DGGITQSPKYLFRKEGQNVTLSCEQNLNHDAMYWYRQDPGQGLRLIYYSQIVNDFQKGDIAEGYSVSREKKESFPLTVTSAQKNPTAFYLCASSESGTAGEKLFFGSGTQLSVL.

This clonotype was seen just once. The chain carries TRBV20-1 and TRBJ2-1; 7 bases are shared with TRBD2. After removal of 1 base from V and 6 bases from J, the junction contained 9 bases not matched to a gene. The CDR3 has 15 residues. Germline V gene lookup returns CDR1 DFQATT and CDR2 SNEGSKA (reference sequence). The DNA for the CDR3 is TGCAGTGCTAGAGGGGGGACTTGCGGGGGCAATGAGCAGTTCTTC. It codes for CSARGGTCGGNEQFF.

The chain joins TRBV20-1 to TRBJ2-3; D assignment may be TRBD1 or TRBD2 (6 bases each). Deletions cut 3 bases from V and 4 bases from J, with 17 bases between. This CDR3 is built from 15 residues. CDR1 is DFQATT and CDR2 is SNEGSKA in the germline V gene (reference sequence). CDR3 DNA: TGCAGTGCTAGTATATCCGGGGGCCCCCCAGATACGCAGTATTTT. It codes for CSASISGGPPDTQYF.

V and J are TRBV5-5 and TRBJ1-4; the D is unclear. Germline V gene sequence: CDR1 SGHKS, CDR2 YYEKEE (reference sequence). The CDR3 spans 15 residues. The V end lost 0 bases, the J end lost 2 bases, and 8 bases lay between the germline ends. This CDR3 reads CASSLEGITNEKLFF. The CDR3 DNA reads TGTGCCAGCAGCTTGGAAGGGATTACTAATGAAAAACTGTTTTTT.

The sample holds a few counts of this clonotype. The CDR3 nucleotides are TGTGCCAGCATTCATGGTGTCGGGGTAGGAACTGAAGCTTTCTTT. Translated: CASIHGVGVGTEAFF. This chain uses TRBV12-3 or TRBV12-4 with TRBJ1-1; D remains ambiguous. This CDR3 has 15 residues. The V end lost 7 bases, the J end lost 5 bases, and 20 bases lay between the germline ends.

This clonotype was observed a handful of times. The V call is TRBV12-3 or TRBV12-4, the J call TRBJ1-2; D unclear. This CDR3 spans 14 amino acids. With 4 bases removed from V and 1 base from J, the gap between germline ends came to 10 bases. Here the CDR3 reads CASSYLGYNYGYTF. The CDR3 coding sequence is TGTGCCAGCAGTTACCTAGGGTATAACTATGGCTACACCTTC.

This clonotype occurred a few times. CDR3 nucleotide sequence: TGTGCCAGCTACTCCCCAGGCAGCCGCTACGAGCAGTACTTC. It is translated as CASYSPGSRYEQYF. The rearrangement joins TRBV28 to TRBJ2-7; no firm D call. The CDR3 has 14 amino acids. Trimming took 8 bases from V and 3 from J, leaving 17 bases between them. The germline CDR1 and CDR2 sequences are MDHEN and SYDVKM.

V gene TRBV7-2 combines with J gene TRBJ1-1, with 7 nucleotides matching TRBD1. The trim removed 5 bases at V and 4 bases at J, leaving 7 bases unmatched. CDR3 length: 14 amino acids. The germline CDR1 and CDR2 sequences are SGHTA and FQGNSA. The CDR3 DNA reads TGTGCCAGCAGCCCCGCGACAGGGTTCACTGAAGCTTTCTTT. This gives the protein CASSPATGFTEAFF.

The chain couples TRBV4-1 to TRBJ2-5; D may be TRBD1 (6 bases). V was cut by 1 base and J by 5 bases, with 17 bases left in between. The CDR3 extends over 16 amino acids. The germline gives CDR1 MGHRA, CDR2 YSYEKL. The CDR3 loop is CASSQGVTRGAETQYF. Here the CDR3 DNA reads TGCGCCAGCAGCCAAGGGGTTACCAGGGGCGCGGAGACCCAGTACTTC.

This clonotype was detected only a few times. The rearrangement links TRBV2 to TRBJ1-6, with TRBD1 identical over 7 bases. This CDR3 has 15 residues. J was trimmed by 6 bases and V by 6 bases; bases with no gene match: 8. Germline V lookup: CDR1 SNHLY, CDR2 FYNNEI. CDR3 nucleotides: TGTGCCAGCAGGGACCGGGACAGCAGTAATTCACCCCTCCACTTT. Protein sequence: CASRDRDSSNSPLHF.

V is TRBV6-5 and J is TRBJ2-6; D may be TRBD2 (6 bases). Germline CDR1 MNHEY, CDR2 SVGAGI. CDR3 length equals 18 residues. V was pared by 2 bases and J by 0 bases, with 14 bases between. The CDR3: CASSYGRTTSSGANVLTF. CDR3 coding DNA: TGTGCCAGCAGTTACGGTCGGACTACCTCCTCTGGGGCCAACGTCCTGACTTTC.

The chain has TRBV27 and TRBJ2-2; D is ambiguous. Germline V gene data show CDR1 as MNHEY and CDR2 as SMNVEV (reference sequence). CDR3 length: 13 amino acids. V shed 6 bases and J shed 7 bases, with 12 bases lying between them. CDR3 bases: TGTGCCAGCAGAGAGGAGCCGGTCGGGGAGCTGTTTTTT. Its translation is CASREEPVGELFF.

This clonotype was detected many times. The chain uses TRBV15 and TRBJ2-7; TRBD1 agrees at 8 bases. The CDR3 runs to 13 residues. The V gene end was trimmed by 6 bases and the J gene end by 5 bases; junction bases not matched to a gene: 6. The V gene's germline CDR1 is LNHNV and CDR2 YYDKDF (reference sequence). Here the CDR3 DNA reads TGTGCCACCAGAAACAGGGGGTGGAACGAGCAGTACTTC. Amino acid sequence: CATRNRGWNEQYF.